A single sample gave rise to the 27 T cell receptor beta chains below, sequenced in a study of CD4 T cells in relation to SARS-CoV-2 and coronaviruses. Before the COVID-19 pandemic, during about 2010-2018, CD4+ T cells were taken from unexposed donors. Profiled with immunoSEQ multiplex PCR; TCRdb holds only in-frame clones, not every one. The data contain 65,000 or so clones, around 87% of them singletons. Sequencing was carried out using memory CD4+ T cells from PBMCs. The receptors shown here come from a human donor in good health.

V gene TRBV5-6 combines with J gene TRBJ2-3, with D tentatively TRBD2 (6 bases). Trimming pared 2 bases from V and 7 bases from J, leaving 14 bases between. CDR3 length: 14 residues. CDR1 is SGHDT and CDR2 is YYEEEE in the germline V gene. CDR3 nucleotides: TGTGCCAGCAGCTTAGGAGGGCAGCGCAATACGCAGTATTTT. It is translated as CASSLGGQRNTQYF.

The chain carries TRBV5-6 and TRBJ2-5, with D hard to call. CDR3 length: 14 residues. V was clipped by 0 bases and J by 5 bases, with 11 bases between them. In germline, CDR1 is SGHDT, CDR2 YYEEEE. This CDR3 is CASSLVKGGETQYF. The CDR3 region has the DNA TGTGCCAGCAGCTTGGTTAAGGGTGGCGAGACCCAGTACTTC. Full variable domain (outside the CDR3, taken from reference TRBV5-6 and TRBJ2-5): DAGVTQSPTHLIKTRGQQVTLRCSPKSGHDTVSWYQQALGQGPQFIFQYYEEEERQRGNFPDRFSGHQFPNYSSELNVNALLLGDSALYLCASSLVKGGETQYFGPGTRLLVL.

This chain links TRBV2 with TRBJ2-1; 11 nucleotides agree with TRBD2. There are 15 residues in the CDR3. V was clipped by 6 bases and J by 5 bases; unmatched bases: 6. From germline, CDR1 is SNHLY and CDR2 FYNNEI. CDR3 DNA sequence: TGTGCCAGCAGACCGACACTAGCGGGAGACAATGAGCAGTTCTTC. This codes for CASRPTLAGDNEQFF.

The chain recombines TRBV29-1 with TRBJ2-3; D is possibly TRBD1 (6 bases). CDR3 length: 12 residues. Germline CDR1 and CDR2: SQVTM and ANQGSEA. The V gene lost 7 bases and the J gene lost 5 bases, with 13 bases spanning the gap. The CDR3 sequence: CSAGDAGDTQYF. The CDR3 DNA follows: TGCAGCGCAGGGGACGCGGGAGATACGCAGTATTTT.

J is TRBJ1-6 and V is TRBV15; weak D call: TRBD1 (5 bases). Trimming took 2 bases from V and 11 from J, leaving 10 bases between them. The CDR3 is made up of 13 amino acids. Germline V gene data show CDR1 as LNHNV and CDR2 as YYDKDF (reference sequence). This chain's CDR3 is CATSRTQGAPLHF. DNA for the CDR3: TGTGCCACCAGCAGAACTCAGGGAGCACCCCTCCACTTT.

V usage is TRBV24-1 and J usage is TRBJ1-1; D ambiguous. CDR1 and CDR2 from the germline V gene are KGHDR and SFDVKD. CDR3 size: 15 residues. Trimming removed 2 bases from V and 1 base from J, with 10 bases in between. The CDR3 is CATSDSSGGNTEAFF. In nucleotides, the CDR3 is TGTGCCACCAGTGATTCTTCAGGAGGGAACACTGAAGCTTTCTTT.

The rearrangement joins TRBV19 to TRBJ1-4, with a weak D call TRBD1 (5 bases). V was trimmed by 5 bases and J by 8 bases, leaving 18 bases between them. CDR3 length: 15 amino acids. Germline CDR1 reads LNHDA; CDR2 reads SQIVND (reference sequence). CDR3 residues: CASSVTAGFVEKLFF. CDR3 DNA: TGTGCCAGTAGTGTCACTGCAGGGTTCGTCGAAAAACTGTTTTTT.

The genes are TRBV6-5 and TRBJ1-2; D unclear. CDR1 is MNHEY and CDR2 is SVGAGI in the germline V gene. Deletions cut 5 bases from V and 4 bases from J, with 14 bases between. The CDR3 totals 14 residues. The CDR3 bases are TGTGCCAGCAGTCCCCCGGGAGCGGGCTATGGCTACACCTTC. Translation: CASSPPGAGYGYTF.

The chain carries TRBV7-2 and TRBJ2-7, with TRBD2 matching over 7 bases. This CDR3 spans 15 amino acids. The V segment lost 2 bases and the J segment 4 bases; nucleotides outside the gene matches: 8. Per the germline V gene, CDR1 is SGHTA and CDR2 is FQGNSA. This chain's CDR3 is CASSLRRGSSYEQYF. CDR3 nucleotide sequence: TGTGCCAGCAGCTTACGGCGGGGGAGCAGTTACGAGCAGTACTTC. Looking up the rest from reference TRBV7-2 and TRBJ2-7 gives the full variable domain: GAGVSQSPSNKVTEKGKDVELRCDPISGHTALYWYRQSLGQGLEFLIYFQGNSAPDKSGLPSDRFSAERTGGSVSTLTIQRTQQEDSAVYLCASSLRRGSSYEQYFGPGTRLTVT.

The CDR3 nucleotides are TGCGCCAGCAGCCCCGCCCTGGGACTAGCGGGGGGGAGATACACCGGGGAGCTGTTTTTT. It yields the protein CASSPALGLAGGRYTGELFF. The chain is built from TRBV5-1 and TRBJ2-2; 16 positions agree with TRBD2. Losses at the gene ends were 4 bases for V and 3 bases for J; bases not matched to a gene: 12. Germline V lookup: CDR1 SGHRS, CDR2 YFSETQ. CDR3 length: 20 amino acids.

This clone was seen once. The chain carries TRBV7-2 and TRBJ2-3, with D possibly being TRBD1 (6 bases). CDR1 is SGHTA and CDR2 is FQGNSA in the germline V gene. The CDR3 length is 14 residues. The ends were cut back, 8 bases at V and 2 bases at J, with 14 bases in the middle. CDR3 DNA: TGTGCCAGCGTCTTGATGGGGGCCACAGATACGCAGTATTTT. Its protein is CASVLMGATDTQYF.

The V and J genes are TRBV29-1 and TRBJ2-7; D is undetermined. Germline-derived CDR1 and CDR2 are SQVTM and ANQGSEA. The CDR3 runs 11 residues. Deletions cut 6 bases from V and 2 bases from J, with 8 bases between. The CDR3 loop reads CSVQLTYEQYF. In nucleotides, the CDR3 is TGCAGCGTACAGCTGACCTACGAGCAGTACTTC.

The count of this clone is one. CDR3 coding DNA: TGTGCCCTCTATGACGGAGAAAATGAAAAACTGTTTTTT. Translated, it gives CALYDGENEKLFF. The chain joins TRBV28 to TRBJ1-4; D ambiguous. The V end was cut by 11 bases, the J end by 5 bases, with 15 bases between. The germline CDR1 and CDR2 sequences are MDHEN and SYDVKM. CDR3 size: 13 residues.

The rearrangement uses TRBV11-3 and TRBJ2-3; D gene ambiguous. The length of the CDR3 is 15 residues. The germline CDR1 and CDR2 sequences are SGHNT and YENEEA. Trimming left V 1 base short and J 3 bases short, with 11 bases between. CDR3 loop: CASSLGTAMTDTQYF. The CDR3 DNA reads TGTGCCAGCAGCTTAGGCACAGCTATGACAGATACGCAGTATTTT.

CDR3 sequence reads: CASSVSDFGEQYF. The CDR3 DNA is TGTGCCAGCAGTGTCTCCGATTTTGGAGAGCAGTACTTC. V is TRBV2 and J is TRBJ2-7; D call uncertain. Deletions cut 4 bases from V and 7 bases from J, with 14 bases between. Germline loops: CDR1 SNHLY, CDR2 FYNNEI. The CDR3 length is 13 residues. Complete variable domain (other parts from reference TRBV2 and TRBJ2-7): EPEVTQTPSHQVTQMGQEVILRCVPISNHLYFYWYRQILGQKVEFLVSFYNNEISEKSEIFDDQFSVERPDGSNFTLKIRSTKLEDSAMYFCASSVSDFGEQYFGPGTRLTVT.

The chain joins TRBV6-2 or TRBV6-3 to TRBJ2-2; no firm D call. Germline V gives CDR1 MNHEY, CDR2 SVGEGT. Between the trimmed V and J ends, which lost 4 bases and 0 bases, there was a span of 15 bases. The CDR3 is 17 amino acids. Here the CDR3 DNA reads TGTGCCAGCAGTTCCCCGGGTAGCAGCGCGAACACCGGGGAGCTGTTTTTT. As protein: CASSSPGSSANTGELFF.

The rearrangement joins TRBV25-1 to TRBJ2-1; D is perhaps TRBD1 (6 bases). The CDR3 covers 16 residues. Germline V gene sequence: CDR1 MGHDK, CDR2 SYGVNS. V was cut by 10 bases and J by 1 base, with 20 bases left in between. This CDR3 reads CATTGDTGMSYNEQFF. In DNA form, the CDR3 reads TGTGCCACCACTGGGGATACAGGGATGTCCTACAATGAGCAGTTCTTC.

In its sample, this clone was seen a few times. This chain connects TRBV9 to TRBJ2-5; D not certain. Trimming removed 7 bases from V and 3 bases from J, with 13 bases in between. This CDR3 is built from 13 residues. Germline-derived CDR1 and CDR2 are SGDLS and YYNGEE. The CDR3 sequence: CASSGGLKETQYF. Written as DNA, the CDR3 is TGTGCCAGCTCGGGTGGGCTTAAAGAGACCCAGTACTTC.

V usage is TRBV28 and J usage is TRBJ2-7; D gene ambiguous. V shed 7 bases and J shed 0 bases, with 13 bases lying between them. Germline V lookup: CDR1 MDHEN, CDR2 SYDVKM. The CDR3 has 14 residues. The CDR3 spells CASIVGSSSYEQYF. The DNA for the CDR3 is TGTGCCAGCATCGTGGGTTCCTCCTCCTACGAGCAGTACTTC. Complete variable domain (other parts from reference TRBV28 and TRBJ2-7): DVKVTQSSRYLVKRTGEKVFLECVQDMDHENMFWYRQDPGLGLRLIYFSYDVKMKEKGDIPEGYSVSREKKERFSLILESASTNQTSMYLCASIVGSSSYEQYFGPGTRLTVT.

This clone is a singleton in its sample. The rearrangement joins TRBV28 to TRBJ1-1; D remains unclear. This CDR3 contains 13 residues. Germline CDR1 and CDR2: MDHEN and SYDVKM. V gave up 8 bases and J gave up 1 base, with 11 bases separating them. The CDR3 protein is CASQSGQNTEAFF. CDR3 DNA: TGTGCCAGCCAGAGCGGCCAGAACACTGAAGCTTTCTTT.

The gene calls are TRBV7-9 and TRBJ2-7, with 8 bases identical to TRBD2. CDR3 length: 13 amino acids. CDR1 is SEHNR, CDR2 FQNEAQ, per germline (reference sequence). The V and J ends lost 8 bases and 4 bases, in that order; junction bases with no gene match: 7. The CDR3: CASGRGGQYEQYF. In DNA form, the CDR3 reads TGTGCCAGCGGCCGGGGGGGGCAATACGAGCAGTACTTC.

The chain uses TRBV10-3 and TRBJ2-5; 7 nucleotides align to TRBD1. After removal of 11 bases from V and 4 bases from J, the junction contained 10 bases not matched to a gene. From germline, CDR1 is ENHRY and CDR2 SYGVKD. The length of the CDR3 is 13 residues. Written as DNA, the CDR3 is TGTGCCGCTGCTGACAGGGTTCGAGAGACCCAGTACTTC. It is translated as CAAADRVRETQYF.

This rearrangement joins TRBV6-6 to TRBJ1-2; weak D call: TRBD1 (6 bases). The germline V and J ends were trimmed by 7 bases and 1 base, with 16 bases remaining between them. The CDR3 extends over 15 amino acids. Germline V gene data show CDR1 as MNHNY and CDR2 as SVGAGI (reference sequence). The CDR3, as DNA: TGTGCCAGCATGACCGGGACAACATTTAACTATGGCTACACCTTC. It specifies CASMTGTTFNYGYTF.

The chain recombines TRBV28 with TRBJ2-1; D is uncertain. The CDR3 sequence is 15 residues long. Germline CDR1 MDHEN, CDR2 SYDVKM. Trimming cost V 3 bases and J 4 bases, with 13 bases left between them. CDR3 residues: CASSFRDLSYNEQFF. CDR3 in DNA: TGTGCCAGCAGTTTCCGAGACCTGAGTTACAATGAGCAGTTCTTC.

This chain links TRBV7-2 with TRBJ2-5, with TRBD1 matching 7 bases. The CDR3 has 14 amino acids. V was clipped by 5 bases and J by 5 bases; unmatched bases: 8. CDR1 is SGHTA, CDR2 FQGNSA, per germline. The CDR3 loop is CASSPNRGFETQYF. CDR3 sequence (DNA): TGTGCCAGCAGCCCAAACAGGGGTTTCGAGACCCAGTACTTC.

The chain employs TRBV9 and TRBJ2-2, with 7 bases matching TRBD2. This CDR3 spans 15 amino acids. Germline loops: CDR1 SGDLS, CDR2 YYNGEE. V lost 5 bases to trimming and J lost 0 bases; unmatched junction nucleotides: 4. CDR3 DNA sequence: TGTGCCAGCAGACCCAGCGGGGCGAACACCGGGGAGCTGTTTTTT. Amino acids: CASRPSGANTGELFF.

This clone was observed once. The chain recombines TRBV28 with TRBJ2-5; 11 nucleotides match TRBD1. Germline V gives CDR1 MDHEN, CDR2 SYDVKM. The V gene end was trimmed by 4 bases and the J gene end by 6 bases; junction bases not matched to a gene: 7. This CDR3 has 15 residues. CDR3 in DNA: TGTGCCAGCAGTTCCGGGACAGGGGGAACAAAGACCCAGTACTTC. It is translated as CASSSGTGGTKTQYF.